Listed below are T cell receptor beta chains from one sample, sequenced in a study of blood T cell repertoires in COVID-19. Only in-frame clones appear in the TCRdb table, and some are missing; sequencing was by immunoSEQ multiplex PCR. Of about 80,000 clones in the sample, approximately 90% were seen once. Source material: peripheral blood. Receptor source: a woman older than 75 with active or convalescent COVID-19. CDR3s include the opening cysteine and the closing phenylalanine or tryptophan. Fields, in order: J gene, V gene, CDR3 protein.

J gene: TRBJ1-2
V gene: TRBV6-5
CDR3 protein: CASRPGGFSNYGYTF

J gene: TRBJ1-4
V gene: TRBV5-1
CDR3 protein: CASTRQGPWEKLFF

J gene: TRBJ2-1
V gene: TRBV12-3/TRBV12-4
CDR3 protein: CASSFSHEQFF

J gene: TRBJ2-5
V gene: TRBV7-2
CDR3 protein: CASSPRASGGQETQYF

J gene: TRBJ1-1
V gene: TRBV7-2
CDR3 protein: CASSTRTGWWTFF

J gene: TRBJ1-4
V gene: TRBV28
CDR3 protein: CASSLRGFATNEKLFF

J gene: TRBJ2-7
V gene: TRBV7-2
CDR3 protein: CASSIRLAGGREQYF

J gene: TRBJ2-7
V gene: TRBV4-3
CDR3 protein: CASSQEESGGAPSSYEQYF

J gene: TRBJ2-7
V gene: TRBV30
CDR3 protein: CAWSLRVASYEQYF

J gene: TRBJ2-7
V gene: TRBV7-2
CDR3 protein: CASSPTTSYEQYF

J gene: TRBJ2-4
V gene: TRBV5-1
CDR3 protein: CASSWTGGSKNIQYF

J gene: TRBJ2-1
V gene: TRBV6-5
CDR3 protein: CASSQSGRAYNEQFF

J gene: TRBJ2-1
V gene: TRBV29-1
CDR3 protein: CSAGRGENEQFF

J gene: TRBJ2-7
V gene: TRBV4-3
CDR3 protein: CASSQVGTSGPYEQYF

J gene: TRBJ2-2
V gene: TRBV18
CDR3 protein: CASSPSRSNTGELFF

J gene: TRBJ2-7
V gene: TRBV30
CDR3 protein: CAWSAGLYEQYF

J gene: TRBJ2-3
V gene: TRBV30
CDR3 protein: CAWSPGVTDTQYF

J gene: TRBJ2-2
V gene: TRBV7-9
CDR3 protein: CASSMGLAGGPHTGELFF

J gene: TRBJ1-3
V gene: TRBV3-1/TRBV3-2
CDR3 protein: CASSQPGGGNTIYF

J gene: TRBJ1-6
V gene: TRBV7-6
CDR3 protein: CASSPTGRESPLHF

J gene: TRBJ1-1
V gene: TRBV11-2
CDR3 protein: CASSRDRGRTEAFF

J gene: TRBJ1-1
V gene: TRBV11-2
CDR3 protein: CASSSVGQGISF